The T cell receptor (beta chain) described here comes from a study of Ad26.COV2.S vaccination and SARS-CoV-2 variants. As for this clone: Its antigen is still unknown.

Whole-study results and caveats: The study found similar non-spike TCR breadth in vaccine and placebo recipients.

Sequenced by immunoSEQ multiplex PCR; TCRdb stores in-frame clones only, minus some. The table includes around 450,000 clones, around 87% detected once. CDR3 size: 19 residues. V was clipped by 5 bases and J by 0 bases, with 23 bases between them. The germline gives CDR1 MDHEN, CDR2 SYDVKM. Described treatment: roughly 20 received Ad26.COV2.S at low or high dose, single or two shots; a few received placebo; per-sample allocation not given. The samples date from day 63 after the first vaccine or placebo injection. Ad26 vector vaccine expressed Wuhan-strain SARS-CoV-2 spike. The specimen was peripheral blood, collected in a trial of Ad26.COV2.S vaccine versus placebo. The clonotype originates from a person aged 18-65 years who received the Ad26.COV2.S COVID-19 vaccine or a placebo. This chain joins TRBV28 and TRBJ1-5; D perhaps matches TRBD1 (5 bases). CDR3 sequence (DNA): TGTGCCAGCAGTCGACCCACCGGGACGGAGAACTTTAGCAATCAGCCCCAGCATTTT. It codes for CASSRPTGTENFSNQPQHF.